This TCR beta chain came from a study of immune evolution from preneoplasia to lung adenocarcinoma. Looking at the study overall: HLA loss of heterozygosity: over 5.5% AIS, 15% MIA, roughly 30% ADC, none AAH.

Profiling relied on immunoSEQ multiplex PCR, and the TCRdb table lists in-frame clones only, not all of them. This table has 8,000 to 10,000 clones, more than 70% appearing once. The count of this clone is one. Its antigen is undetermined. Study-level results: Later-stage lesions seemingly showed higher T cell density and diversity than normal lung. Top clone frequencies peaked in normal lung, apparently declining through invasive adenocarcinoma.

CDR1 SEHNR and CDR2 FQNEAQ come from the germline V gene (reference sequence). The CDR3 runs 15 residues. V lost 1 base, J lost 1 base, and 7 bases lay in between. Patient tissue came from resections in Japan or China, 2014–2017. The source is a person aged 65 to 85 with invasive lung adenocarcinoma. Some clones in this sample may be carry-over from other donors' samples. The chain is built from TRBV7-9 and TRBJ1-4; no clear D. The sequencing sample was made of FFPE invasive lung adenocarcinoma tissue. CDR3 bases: TGTGCCAGCAGCTTAGTCGGTGGAACTAATGAAAAACTGTTTTTT. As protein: CASSLVGGTNEKLFF.